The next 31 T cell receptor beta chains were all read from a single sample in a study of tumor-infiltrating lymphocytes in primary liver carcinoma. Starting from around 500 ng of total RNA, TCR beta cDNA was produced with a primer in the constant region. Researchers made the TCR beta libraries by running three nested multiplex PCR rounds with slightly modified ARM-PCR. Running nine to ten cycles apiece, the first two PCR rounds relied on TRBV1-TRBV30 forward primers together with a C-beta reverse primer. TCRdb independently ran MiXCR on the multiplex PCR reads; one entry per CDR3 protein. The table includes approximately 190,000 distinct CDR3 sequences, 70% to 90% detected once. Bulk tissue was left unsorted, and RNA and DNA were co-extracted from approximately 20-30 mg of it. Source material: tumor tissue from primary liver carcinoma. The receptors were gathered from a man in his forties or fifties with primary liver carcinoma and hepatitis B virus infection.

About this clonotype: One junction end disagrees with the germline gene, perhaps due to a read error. The CDR3 nucleotides read TGTGCCAGCAGCGATCAAGTGCCCATAGCTAAAAATATTCAGTACTTC. It specifies CASSDQVPIAKNIQYF. The chain joins TRBV28 to TRBJ2-4; D is undetermined. CDR1 and CDR2 (germline): MDHEN, SYDVKM. The CDR3 runs 16 residues. Supplemented by reference TRBV28 and TRBJ2-4, the full variable domain reads DVKVTQSSRYLVKRTGEKVFLECVQDMDHENMFWYRQDPGLGLRLIYFSYDVKMKEKGDIPEGYSVSREKKERFSLILESASTNQTSMYLCASSDQVPIAKNIQYFGAGTRLSVL.

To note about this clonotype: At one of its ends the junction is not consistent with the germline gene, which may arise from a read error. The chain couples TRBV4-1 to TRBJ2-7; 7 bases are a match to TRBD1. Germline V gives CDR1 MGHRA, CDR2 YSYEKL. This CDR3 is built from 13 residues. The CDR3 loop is CANSQSRDRAKYF. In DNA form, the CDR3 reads TGCGCCAACAGCCAGTCCCGTGACAGGGCAAAGTACTTC.

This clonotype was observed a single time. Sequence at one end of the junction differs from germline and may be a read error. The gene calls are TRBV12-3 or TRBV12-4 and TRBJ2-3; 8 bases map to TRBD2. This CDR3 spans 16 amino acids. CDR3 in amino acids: CASSFDSSGSTDTQYF. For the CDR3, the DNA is TGTGCCAGCAGTTTTGATTCCAGCGGGAGCACTGATACGCAGTATTTT.

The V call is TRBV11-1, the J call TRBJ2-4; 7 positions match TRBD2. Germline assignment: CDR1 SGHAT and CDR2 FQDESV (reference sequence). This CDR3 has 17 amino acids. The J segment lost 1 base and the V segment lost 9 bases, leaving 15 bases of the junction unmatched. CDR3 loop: CASSIPGTIGAKNIQYF. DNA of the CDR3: TGTGCCAGTAGCATTCCCGGGACTATCGGGGCCAAAAACATTCAGTACTTC.

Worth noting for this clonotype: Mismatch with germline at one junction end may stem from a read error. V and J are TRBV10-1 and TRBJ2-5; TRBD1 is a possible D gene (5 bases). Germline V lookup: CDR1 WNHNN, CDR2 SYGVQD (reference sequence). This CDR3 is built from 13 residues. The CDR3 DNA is TGCACCAGCAGCCAAGACAGAAAAGAGACCAAGTACTTC. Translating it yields CTSSQDRKETKYF.

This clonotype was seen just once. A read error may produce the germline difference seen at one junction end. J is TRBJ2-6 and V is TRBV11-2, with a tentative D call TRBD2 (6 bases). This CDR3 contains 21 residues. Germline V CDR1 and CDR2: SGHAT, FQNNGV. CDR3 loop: CASSMGGDMGISISGADVLTF. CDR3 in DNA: TGTGCCAGCAGCATGGGGGGAGACATGGGCATTTCCATCTCTGGGGCCGACGTCCTGACTTTC.

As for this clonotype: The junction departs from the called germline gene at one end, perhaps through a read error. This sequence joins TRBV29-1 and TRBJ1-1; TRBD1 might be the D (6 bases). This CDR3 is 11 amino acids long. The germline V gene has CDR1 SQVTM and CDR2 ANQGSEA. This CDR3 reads CSVSPRGRAFF. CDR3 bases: TGCAGCGTTTCGCCCAGGGGCCGGGCTTTTTTT.

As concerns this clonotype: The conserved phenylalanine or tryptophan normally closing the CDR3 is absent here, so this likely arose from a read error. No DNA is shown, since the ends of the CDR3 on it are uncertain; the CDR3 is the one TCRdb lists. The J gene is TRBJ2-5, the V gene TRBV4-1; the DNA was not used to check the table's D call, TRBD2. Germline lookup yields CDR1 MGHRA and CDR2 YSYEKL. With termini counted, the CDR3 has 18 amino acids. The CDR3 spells CASSSSGGPASGQETQYS.

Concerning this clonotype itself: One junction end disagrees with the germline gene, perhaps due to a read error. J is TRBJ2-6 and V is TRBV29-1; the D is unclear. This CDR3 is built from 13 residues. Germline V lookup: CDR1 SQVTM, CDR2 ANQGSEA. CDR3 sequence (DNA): TGCAGCGTTTCAGGATCTGAGGCCAACGTCCTGACTTTC. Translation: CSVSGSEANVLTF.

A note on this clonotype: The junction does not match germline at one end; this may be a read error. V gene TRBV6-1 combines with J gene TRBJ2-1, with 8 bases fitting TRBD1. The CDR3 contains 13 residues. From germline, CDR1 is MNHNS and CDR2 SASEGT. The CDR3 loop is CVSSEGTGDEEFF. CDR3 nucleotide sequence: TGTGTCAGCAGTGAAGGGACAGGTGATGAGGAGTTCTTC.

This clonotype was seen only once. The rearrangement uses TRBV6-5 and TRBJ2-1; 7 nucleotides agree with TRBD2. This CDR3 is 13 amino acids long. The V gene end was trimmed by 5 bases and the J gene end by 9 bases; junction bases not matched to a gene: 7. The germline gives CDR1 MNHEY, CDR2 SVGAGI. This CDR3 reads CASSGGGRIEQFF. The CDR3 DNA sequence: TGTGCCAGCAGTGGGGGGGGGAGAATTGAGCAGTTCTTC.

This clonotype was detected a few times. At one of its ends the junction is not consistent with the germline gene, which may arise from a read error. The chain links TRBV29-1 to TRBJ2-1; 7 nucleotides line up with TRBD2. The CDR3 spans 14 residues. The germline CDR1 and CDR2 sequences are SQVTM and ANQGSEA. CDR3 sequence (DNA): TGCAGCGTCCAAGCGGGAAACCCTTACAATGAGCAGTTTTTC. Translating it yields CSVQAGNPYNEQFF.

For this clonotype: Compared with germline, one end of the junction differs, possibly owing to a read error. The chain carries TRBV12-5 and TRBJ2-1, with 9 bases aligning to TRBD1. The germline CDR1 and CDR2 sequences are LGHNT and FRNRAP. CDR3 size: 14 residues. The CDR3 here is CANGRDRVNNEQFF. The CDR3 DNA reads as TGTGCTAATGGTCGGGACAGGGTTAACAATGAGCAATTCTTC.

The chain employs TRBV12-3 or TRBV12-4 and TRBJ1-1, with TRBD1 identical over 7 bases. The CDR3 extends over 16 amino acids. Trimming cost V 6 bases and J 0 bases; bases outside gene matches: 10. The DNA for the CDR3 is TGTGCCAGCAGCCCCTATCCTGGGACAGTGAACACTGAAGCTTTCTTT. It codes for CASSPYPGTVNTEAFF.

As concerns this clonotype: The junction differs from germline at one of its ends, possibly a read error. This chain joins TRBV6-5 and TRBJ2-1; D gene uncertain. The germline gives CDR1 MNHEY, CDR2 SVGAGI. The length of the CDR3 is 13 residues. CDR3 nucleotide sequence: TGTGCCAGCACTTACGCCGTATTAAATGGGCAGTTCTTC. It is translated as CASTYAVLNGQFF.

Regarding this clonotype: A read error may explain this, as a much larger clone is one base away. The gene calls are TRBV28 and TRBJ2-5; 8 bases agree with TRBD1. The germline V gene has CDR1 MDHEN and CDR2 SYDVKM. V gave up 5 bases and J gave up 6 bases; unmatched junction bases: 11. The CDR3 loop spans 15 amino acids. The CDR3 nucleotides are TGTGCCAGCAGTCCGACGACAGGGGCTATCAAGACCCAGTACTTC. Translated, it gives CASSPTTGAIKTQYF.

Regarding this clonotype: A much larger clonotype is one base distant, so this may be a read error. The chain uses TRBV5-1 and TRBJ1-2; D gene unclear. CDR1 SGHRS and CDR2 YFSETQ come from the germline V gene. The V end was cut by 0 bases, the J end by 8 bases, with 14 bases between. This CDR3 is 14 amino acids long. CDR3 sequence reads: CASSLGARNYGYTF. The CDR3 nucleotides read TGCGCCAGCAGCTTGGGGGCCAGGAATTACGGCTACACCTTC.

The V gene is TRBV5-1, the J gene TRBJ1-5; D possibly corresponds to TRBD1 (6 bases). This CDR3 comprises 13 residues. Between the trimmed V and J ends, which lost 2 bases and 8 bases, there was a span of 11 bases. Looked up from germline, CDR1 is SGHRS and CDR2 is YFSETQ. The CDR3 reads CASSFTGTEPQHF. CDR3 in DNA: TGCGCCAGCAGCTTTACAGGGACTGAGCCCCAGCATTTT. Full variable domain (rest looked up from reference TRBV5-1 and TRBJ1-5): KAGVTQTPRYLIKTRGQQVTLSCSPISGHRSVSWYQQTPGQGLQFLFEYFSETQRNKGNFPGRFSGRQFSNSRSEMNVSTLELGDSALYLCASSFTGTEPQHFGDGTRLSIL.

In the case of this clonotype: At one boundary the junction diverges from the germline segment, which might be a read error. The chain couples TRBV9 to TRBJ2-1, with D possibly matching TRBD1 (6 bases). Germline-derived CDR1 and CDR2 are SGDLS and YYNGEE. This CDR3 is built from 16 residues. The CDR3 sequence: CASSVGEDRFYNELFF. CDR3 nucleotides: TGTGCCAGCAGCGTAGGCGAAGACAGGTTCTACAATGAGCTGTTCTTC.

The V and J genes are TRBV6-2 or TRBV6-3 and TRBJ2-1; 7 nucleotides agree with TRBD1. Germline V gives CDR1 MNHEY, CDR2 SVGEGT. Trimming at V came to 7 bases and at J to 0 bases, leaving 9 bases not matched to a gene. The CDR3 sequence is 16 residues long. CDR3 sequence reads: CASIPPRQGSYNEQFF. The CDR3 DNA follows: TGTGCCAGCATTCCGCCGAGACAGGGCTCCTACAATGAGCAGTTCTTC.

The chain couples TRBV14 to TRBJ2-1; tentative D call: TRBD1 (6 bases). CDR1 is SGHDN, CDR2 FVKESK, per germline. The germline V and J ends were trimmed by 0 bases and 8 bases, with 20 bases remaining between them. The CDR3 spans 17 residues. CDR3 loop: CASSQEGHGTGYHEQFF. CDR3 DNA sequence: TGTGCCAGCAGCCAAGAGGGTCATGGTACAGGGTACCATGAGCAGTTCTTC.

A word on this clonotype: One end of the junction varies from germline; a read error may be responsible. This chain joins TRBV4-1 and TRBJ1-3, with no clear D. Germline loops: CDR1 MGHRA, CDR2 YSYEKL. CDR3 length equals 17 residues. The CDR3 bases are TGTGCCAGCAGCCAAGATTCCCCTACTCACTCTGGAAACTCCATATATTTT. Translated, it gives CASSQDSPTHSGNSIYF.

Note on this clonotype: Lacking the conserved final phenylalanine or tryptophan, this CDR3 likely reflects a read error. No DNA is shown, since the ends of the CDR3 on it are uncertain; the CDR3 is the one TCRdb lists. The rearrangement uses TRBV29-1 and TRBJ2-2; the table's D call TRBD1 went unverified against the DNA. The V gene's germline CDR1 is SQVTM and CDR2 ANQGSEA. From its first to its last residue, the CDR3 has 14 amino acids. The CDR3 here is CSVVNRVNTGELFC.

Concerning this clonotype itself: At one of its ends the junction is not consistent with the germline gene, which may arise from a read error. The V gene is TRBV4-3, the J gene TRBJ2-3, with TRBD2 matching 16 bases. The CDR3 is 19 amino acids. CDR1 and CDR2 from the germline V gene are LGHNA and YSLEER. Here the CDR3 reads CVSNQRGLAGGPSTDTQYF. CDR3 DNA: TGTGTCAGCAACCAAAGGGGACTAGCGGGAGGGCCTAGCACAGATACGCAGTATTTT.

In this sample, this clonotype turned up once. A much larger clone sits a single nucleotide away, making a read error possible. CDR3: CASSVRRSGANVLTF. CDR3 sequence (DNA): TGCGCCAGCAGCGTGAGGCGTTCTGGGGCCAACGTCCTGACTTTC. The rearrangement uses TRBV5-1 and TRBJ2-6; unclear D gene. CDR1 and CDR2 from the germline V gene are SGHRS and YFSETQ. The CDR3 is 15 amino acids. V was shortened by 4 bases and J by 1 base, with 9 bases between the two germline ends.

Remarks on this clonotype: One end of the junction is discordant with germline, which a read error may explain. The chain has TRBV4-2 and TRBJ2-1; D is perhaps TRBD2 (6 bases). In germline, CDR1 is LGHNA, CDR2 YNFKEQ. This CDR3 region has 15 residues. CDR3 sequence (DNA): TGTGCCAACAGCCAAGAATGGACTACCGGCGGTGAGCACTTCTTC. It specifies CANSQEWTTGGEHFF.

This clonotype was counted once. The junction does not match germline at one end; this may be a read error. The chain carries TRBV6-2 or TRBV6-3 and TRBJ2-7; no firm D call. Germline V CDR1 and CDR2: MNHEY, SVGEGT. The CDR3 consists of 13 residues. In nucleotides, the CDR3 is TGTGCTAGCACTAACGAGGTACCCTACGAGCAGTACTTC. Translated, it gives CASTNEVPYEQYF.

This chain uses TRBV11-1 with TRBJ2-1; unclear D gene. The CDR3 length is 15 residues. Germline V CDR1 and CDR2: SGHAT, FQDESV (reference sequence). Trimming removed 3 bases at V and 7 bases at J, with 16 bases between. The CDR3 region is CASSFQEPLDNEQFF. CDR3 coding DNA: TGTGCCAGCAGCTTCCAGGAACCGCTCGATAATGAGCAGTTCTTC.

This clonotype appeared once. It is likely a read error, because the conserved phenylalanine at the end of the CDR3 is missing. The CDR3 coding sequence is TGTGCCAGCAGCATGGGGGGAGACAGGGGCTTTTCCCTCTCTGAGGCCAACGTCCTGACTTAC. Translated: CASSMGGDRGFSLSEANVLTY. The chain carries TRBV11-2 and TRBJ2-6; 8 bases align to TRBD1. CDR1 is SGHAT and CDR2 is FQNNGV in the germline V gene. This CDR3 is 21 amino acids long.

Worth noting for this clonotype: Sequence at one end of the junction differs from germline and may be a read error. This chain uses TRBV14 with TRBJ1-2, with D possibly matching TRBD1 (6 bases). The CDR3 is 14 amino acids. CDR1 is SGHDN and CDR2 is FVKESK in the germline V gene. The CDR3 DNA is TGTGCTAGCAGCCAAGGGGGGCACATCTCTTGCTACACCTTC. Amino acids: CASSQGGHISCYTF.

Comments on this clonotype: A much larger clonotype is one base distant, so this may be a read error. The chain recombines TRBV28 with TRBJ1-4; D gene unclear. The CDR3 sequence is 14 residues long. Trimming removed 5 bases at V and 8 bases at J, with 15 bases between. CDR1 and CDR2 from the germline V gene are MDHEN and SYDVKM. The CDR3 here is CASSPPTVGEKLFF. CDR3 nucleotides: TGTGCCAGCAGTCCGCCGACGGTAGGCGAAAAACTGTTTTTT.